These 29 T cell receptor beta chains were sequenced from one sample in a study of CD8+ T cells in alopecia areata. Treatment denoted: oral pan-JAK inhibitor, 5-10 mg twice daily. RNA, once extracted, was reverse transcribed into cDNA for use as the sequencing template. Sequenced by immunoSEQ multiplex PCR; TCRdb stores in-frame clones only, minus some. The repertoire includes tens of thousands of clones, around 67% of them detected once, and 23% sits in the top ten. The sequenced sample was CD8+ T cells sorted from blood, obtained at week 24, from a patient treated with tofacitinib. These receptors came from a human donor with alopecia areata.

The chain recombines TRBV7-3 with TRBJ2-5, with D perhaps matching TRBD1 or TRBD2 (5 bases each). V was pared by 3 bases and J by 2 bases, with 13 bases between. CDR1 SGHTA and CDR2 FQGTGA come from the germline V gene. This CDR3 is 15 amino acids long. CDR3 DNA sequence: TGTGCCAGCAGCTTGCCGGGACGGGTGCAAGAGACCCAGTACTTC. Protein: CASSLPGRVQETQYF.

The chain recombines TRBV10-3 with TRBJ2-5; D is unclear. The V gene's germline CDR1 is ENHRY and CDR2 SYGVKD. V was clipped by 4 bases and J by 2 bases, with 14 bases between them. The CDR3 totals 15 residues. The CDR3 bases are TGTGCCATCAGTGTCGGGCAGCGAAGTCAAGAGACCCAGTACTTC. Its protein is CAISVGQRSQETQYF.

This chain uses TRBV27 with TRBJ1-1; unclear D gene. The CDR3 spans 14 residues. From germline, CDR1 is MNHEY and CDR2 SMNVEV (reference sequence). Trimming took 2 bases from V and 4 from J, leaving 11 bases between them. CDR3 residues: CASSLTVALTEAFF. The CDR3 nucleotides are TGTGCCAGCAGTTTAACTGTAGCCCTCACTGAAGCTTTCTTT.

The CDR3 nucleotides are TGTGCCAGCAGTTTAGGGGCTAGCGGGATTCAAGAGACCCAGTACTTC. It translates to CASSLGASGIQETQYF. This chain connects TRBV27 to TRBJ2-5, with 9 bases that match TRBD2. Germline V gene lookup returns CDR1 MNHEY and CDR2 SMNVEV (reference sequence). This CDR3 contains 16 residues. V was pared by 2 bases and J by 2 bases, with 6 bases of the junction left unmatched.

This sequence joins TRBV27 and TRBJ2-1; no clear D gene. The CDR3 runs 10 residues. V was trimmed by 11 bases and J by 6 bases, leaving 8 bases between them. Germline loops: CDR1 MNHEY, CDR2 SMNVEV (reference sequence). CDR3 bases: TGTGCCGCCGGGCGCAATGAGCAGTTCTTC. Amino acids: CAAGRNEQFF.

Only a few counts were recorded for this clone. V gene TRBV29-1 combines with J gene TRBJ2-1; 7 positions match TRBD1. Germline-derived CDR1 and CDR2 are SQVTM and ANQGSEA. V lost 7 bases and J lost 8; bases outside the gene matches: 8. The CDR3 extends over 12 amino acids. The CDR3, as DNA: TGCAGCGCGCCACGACAGGGTGATGAGCAGTTCTTC. Its translation: CSAPRQGDEQFF.

This clone was seen once. This rearrangement joins TRBV4-3 to TRBJ2-1, with 11 positions matching TRBD2. Looked up from germline, CDR1 is LGHNA and CDR2 is YSLEER. The CDR3 spans 17 residues. Germline trimming cut 0 bases from V and 7 bases from J; bases unmatched to any gene: 8. In nucleotides, the CDR3 is TGCGCCAGCAGCCAAGATCACCACGCTAGCGGGGGGAATGAGCAGTTCTTC. Protein product: CASSQDHHASGGNEQFF.

This sequence joins TRBV7-2 and TRBJ2-6; 7 positions agree with TRBD2. Trimming cost V 4 bases and J 9 bases; bases outside gene matches: 12. CDR3 length equals 16 residues. Germline CDR1 SGHTA, CDR2 FQGNSA. CDR3 nucleotides: TGTGCCAGCAGCTCCCAGGTGGGAGGGGTTGACAACGTCCTGACTTTC. Its protein product is CASSSQVGGVDNVLTF.

The V and J genes are TRBV28 and TRBJ2-7; TRBD2 might be the D (6 bases). The CDR3 extends over 12 amino acids. The germline V gene encodes CDR1 MDHEN and CDR2 SYDVKM. Trimming took 3 bases from V and 6 from J, leaving 9 bases between them. This chain's CDR3 is CASSFAAGEQYF. In nucleotides, the CDR3 is TGTGCCAGCAGTTTCGCAGCGGGCGAGCAGTACTTC.

The chain has TRBV5-8 and TRBJ2-2; unclear D gene. The CDR3 sequence is 14 residues long. Germline loops: CDR1 SGHTS, CDR2 YDEGEE. Trimming removed 3 bases from V and 3 bases from J, with 9 bases in between. The CDR3 sequence is CASSSGPYTGELFF. Here the CDR3 DNA reads TGTGCCAGCAGCTCCGGACCATACACCGGGGAGCTGTTTTTT. The full variable domain, its missing parts supplied by reference TRBV5-8 and TRBJ2-2, is EAGVTQSPTHLIKTRGQQATLRCSPISGHTSVYWYQQALGLGLQFLLWYDEGEERNRGNFPPRFSGRQFPNYSSELNVNALELEDSALYLCASSSGPYTGELFFGEGSRLTVL.

The chain has TRBV7-6 and TRBJ2-3; D remains ambiguous. This CDR3 spans 16 amino acids. V lost 5 bases to trimming and J lost 0 bases, with 15 bases between them. Looked up from germline, CDR1 is SGHVS and CDR2 is FNYEAQ. The CDR3, as DNA: TGTGCCAGCAGCCTACTCTCGGTCACTAGCACAGATACGCAGTATTTT. Translating gives CASSLLSVTSTDTQYF.

The rearrangement joins TRBV29-1 to TRBJ1-2; D might be TRBD1 (5 bases). V lost 3 bases and J 4 bases, leaving 15 bases between the germline ends. Germline lookup yields CDR1 SQVTM and CDR2 ANQGSEA. The CDR3 is 14 amino acids. Written as DNA, the CDR3 is TGCAGCGTTGATCCTGTCGGGACTAGCTATGGCTACACCTTC. It is translated as CSVDPVGTSYGYTF.

The chain employs TRBV14 and TRBJ1-5; D is undetermined. Germline V gene lookup returns CDR1 SGHDN and CDR2 FVKESK. This CDR3 is built from 14 residues. V was cut by 0 bases and J by 7 bases, with 10 bases left in between. The CDR3 region is CASSQEGINQPQHF. In DNA, the CDR3 is TGTGCCAGCAGCCAAGAAGGGATTAACCAGCCCCAGCATTTT.

The rearrangement links TRBV14 to TRBJ2-1; 13 bases are a match to TRBD2. The CDR3 runs to 17 residues. With V trimmed by 3 bases and J by 4 bases, 6 bases remained unmatched. Germline V lookup: CDR1 SGHDN, CDR2 FVKESK. This chain's CDR3 is CASSQRLAGGSYNEQFF. In DNA form, the CDR3 reads TGTGCCAGCAGCCAGAGACTAGCGGGGGGTTCGTACAATGAGCAGTTCTTC.

Comments on this clone: This specimen includes other DNA sequences encoding the same CDR3. This chain connects TRBV7-6 to TRBJ2-7; D not resolved. Germline V gives CDR1 SGHVS, CDR2 FNYEAQ. CDR3 length: 14 residues. Trimming stripped 2 bases from V and 0 bases from J, with 8 bases between. This chain's CDR3 is CASSLHEYSYEQYF. The CDR3 DNA is TGTGCCAGCAGCTTACATGAGTACTCCTACGAGCAGTACTTC.

This chain joins TRBV27 and TRBJ1-2; TRBD1 might be the D (5 bases). Looked up from germline, CDR1 is MNHEY and CDR2 is SMNVEV (reference sequence). The CDR3 sequence is 14 residues long. V was cut by 5 bases and J by 5 bases, with 15 bases left in between. The CDR3, as DNA: TGTGCCAGCAGTCATTCAGGGCCCTCGTATGGCTACACCTTC. This sequence encodes CASSHSGPSYGYTF.

V is TRBV29-1 and J is TRBJ2-2; D may be TRBD1 (6 bases). V lost 2 bases and J 4 bases, leaving 8 bases between the germline ends. Germline V gene data show CDR1 as SQVTM and CDR2 as ANQGSEA. There are 13 residues in the CDR3. The CDR3 DNA sequence: TGCAGCGTTGAACAGGGGTTCACCGGGGAGCTGTTTTTT. Amino acids: CSVEQGFTGELFF.

This clone was seen a few times. Written as DNA, the CDR3 is TGTGCCAGCAGCGTTGGAAGCTACACCTTC. Amino acid sequence: CASSVGSYTF. The rearrangement uses TRBV5-6 and TRBJ1-2; D unclear. The CDR3 contains 10 residues. V was trimmed by 4 bases and J by 9 bases, leaving 7 bases between them. Germline V gives CDR1 SGHDT, CDR2 YYEEEE.

The V gene is TRBV6-5, the J gene TRBJ1-1; D is uncertain. Germline CDR1 reads MNHEY; CDR2 reads SVGAGI. This CDR3 region has 13 residues. Trimming removed 4 bases at V and 5 bases at J, with 11 bases between. CDR3 sequence reads: CASSFFSGTEAFF. The CDR3 nucleotides are TGTGCCAGCAGTTTTTTTTCGGGGACTGAAGCTTTCTTT.

This clone appeared once. This chain links TRBV7-2 with TRBJ2-1; D ambiguous. This CDR3 is built from 16 residues. CDR1 and CDR2 (germline): SGHTA, FQGNSA. Trimming cost V 0 bases and J 3 bases, with 12 bases left between them. The CDR3 DNA reads as TGTGCCAGCAGCTTAGCGCTGGTGCACGTCTACAATGAGCAGTTCTTC. This sequence encodes CASSLALVHVYNEQFF.

V usage is TRBV27 and J usage is TRBJ2-5; 9 nucleotides align to TRBD2. The CDR3 covers 14 residues. CDR1 is MNHEY, CDR2 SMNVEV, per germline (reference sequence). J lost 5 bases, V lost 6 bases, and 7 bases had no gene match. The DNA for the CDR3 is TGTGCCAGCAGGTTTGGGGCGGGAGGGGAGACCCAGTACTTC. Translated, it gives CASRFGAGGETQYF.

The chain employs TRBV2 and TRBJ2-7; D possibly corresponds to TRBD1 (5 bases). V lost 3 bases and J 3 bases, leaving 12 bases between the germline ends. The CDR3 has 14 amino acids. The germline V gene encodes CDR1 SNHLY and CDR2 FYNNEI. CDR3 in amino acids: CASSDPGNIYEQYF. The CDR3 DNA reads as TGTGCCAGCAGTGACCCAGGGAATATCTACGAGCAGTACTTC.

The chain carries TRBV20-1 and TRBJ1-1, with 8 bases aligning to TRBD1. Germline values: CDR1 DFQATT, CDR2 SNEGSKA (reference sequence). The CDR3 contains 11 residues. The V segment lost 6 bases and the J segment 11 bases; nucleotides outside the gene matches: 8. CDR3 residues: CSAGQGRGAFF. The DNA of the CDR3 is TGCAGTGCAGGACAGGGCCGAGGGGCTTTCTTT.

The V and J genes are TRBV6-5 and TRBJ2-2; D call uncertain. V was clipped by 0 bases and J by 5 bases, with 13 bases between them. The CDR3 is 16 amino acids. From germline, CDR1 is MNHEY and CDR2 SVGAGI. This CDR3 reads CASSYSLGPETGELFF. The CDR3 DNA is TGTGCCAGCAGTTACTCGCTGGGCCCCGAGACCGGGGAGCTGTTTTTT.

This chain uses TRBV11-2 with TRBJ2-3, with TRBD2 matching over 11 bases. The CDR3 has 16 residues. V lost 5 bases to trimming and J lost 5 bases; unmatched junction nucleotides: 9. CDR1 is SGHAT and CDR2 is FQNNGV in the germline V gene. CDR3 sequence (DNA): TGTGCCAGCAGCCTCGGGACTAGCGGAGGAGGAGATACGCAGTATTTT. Its protein is CASSLGTSGGGDTQYF.

This chain connects TRBV29-1 to TRBJ2-2; perhaps TRBD1 as D (6 bases). The CDR3 loop spans 12 amino acids. Germline-derived CDR1 and CDR2 are SQVTM and ANQGSEA. V was shortened by 6 bases and J by 6 bases, with 11 bases between the two germline ends. CDR3 residues: CSVKGQPGELFF. CDR3 DNA: TGCAGCGTCAAGGGACAACCCGGGGAGCTGTTTTTT.

This chain links TRBV29-1 with TRBJ2-3, with 8 bases lining up with TRBD2. The CDR3 is 15 amino acids. The J segment lost 5 bases and the V segment lost 2 bases, leaving 9 bases of the junction unmatched. Germline-derived CDR1 and CDR2 are SQVTM and ANQGSEA. CDR3 residues: CSVELDGRAGDTQYF. For the CDR3, the DNA is TGCAGCGTTGAACTGGACGGGAGGGCCGGAGATACGCAGTATTTT.

This chain uses TRBV4-3 with TRBJ1-2; 7 bases agree with TRBD1. Germline CDR1 LGHNA, CDR2 YSLEER. V shed 2 bases and J 2 bases; nucleotides not matched to a gene: 2. CDR3 size: 14 residues. CDR3 amino acids: CASSQTQGNYGYTF. The CDR3 coding sequence is TGCGCCAGCAGCCAAACACAGGGGAACTATGGCTACACCTTC.

This clone was seen a handful of times. The chain carries TRBV7-6 and TRBJ2-3, with D perhaps TRBD1 or TRBD2 (6 bases each). Germline CDR1 and CDR2: SGHVS and FNYEAQ. There are 16 residues in the CDR3. V was trimmed by 0 bases and J by 0 bases, leaving 10 bases between them. CDR3 nucleotide sequence: TGTGCCAGCAGCTTAGCAACCGGGGGCAGCACAGATACGCAGTATTTT. The encoded protein is CASSLATGGSTDTQYF.